Following are 7 T cell receptor beta chains from one sample sequenced in a study of blood T cell repertoires in COVID-19. Libraries were prepared by immunoSEQ multiplex PCR; TCRdb keeps only in-frame clonotypes and omits some of them. The profile shows approximately 230,000 clones, about 86% of them singletons. Sample: peripheral blood. The receptors originated from a man older than 75 with acute or convalescent COVID-19.

The V and J genes are TRBV29-1 and TRBJ2-3; D is uncertain. CDR1 SQVTM and CDR2 ANQGSEA come from the germline V gene. The CDR3 sequence is 16 residues long. Trimming shortened V by 7 bases and J by 6 bases, and 26 bases separated the two germline ends. The CDR3 loop is CSATFPGGGISDTQYF. In nucleotides, the CDR3 is TGCAGCGCCACGTTCCCGGGTGGCGGAATTTCGGATACGCAGTATTTT.

The genes are TRBV5-6 and TRBJ1-2; 9 bases align to TRBD1. The CDR3 contains 13 residues. After removal of 4 bases from V and 5 bases from J, the junction contained 3 bases not matched to a gene. Germline V gene sequence: CDR1 SGHDT, CDR2 YYEEEE. The CDR3 loop reads CASSPGQGYGYTF. CDR3 sequence (DNA): TGTGCCAGCAGCCCGGGACAGGGATATGGCTACACCTTC.

The chain uses TRBV5-5 and TRBJ1-5, with D hard to call. CDR3 size: 14 residues. Germline-derived CDR1 and CDR2 are SGHKS and YYEKEE (reference sequence). Trimming removed 0 bases at V and 4 bases at J, with 8 bases between. The CDR3 spells CASSLGRVNQPQHF. In DNA form, the CDR3 reads TGTGCCAGCAGCTTGGGCCGAGTGAATCAGCCCCAGCATTTT. The variable domain in full, with the rest retrieved from reference TRBV5-5 and TRBJ1-5, is DAGVTQSPTHLIKTRGQQVTLRCSPISGHKSVSWYQQVLGQGPQFIFQYYEKEERGRGNFPDRFSARQFPNYSSELNVNALLLGDSALYLCASSLGRVNQPQHFGDGTRLSIL.

The V gene is TRBV6-2 or TRBV6-3, the J gene TRBJ1-2; D is ambiguous. This CDR3 has 14 amino acids. V was shortened by 7 bases and J by 3 bases, with 15 bases between the two germline ends. Germline V CDR1 and CDR2: MNHEY, SVGEGT. This chain's CDR3 is CASTPSEIYYGYTF. The CDR3, as DNA: TGTGCCAGCACCCCTAGTGAGATCTACTATGGCTACACCTTC.

This chain links TRBV21-1 with TRBJ1-2; the table's D gene call, TRBD1, was not cross checked with the DNA. TRBV21-1 is a pseudogene segment. CDR3 size: 15 residues. CDR3 residues: CASSKCGDRDNGYTF. The DNA for the CDR3 is TGTGCCAGCAGCAAATGTGGGGACAGGGACAACGGCTACACCTTC.

The V gene is TRBV7-9, the J gene TRBJ2-4, with 13 positions matching TRBD2. V lost 3 bases, J lost 7 bases, and 0 bases stayed unmatched. The V gene's germline CDR1 is SEHNR and CDR2 FQNEAQ (reference sequence). The CDR3 sequence is 14 residues long. CDR3 sequence (DNA): TGTGCCAGCAGCTTGGGACTAGCGGGGAACATTCAGTACTTC. Residues: CASSLGLAGNIQYF.

The V gene is TRBV15, the J gene TRBJ2-7; TRBD2 agrees at 8 bases. Trimming at V came to 1 base and at J to 4 bases, leaving 6 bases not matched to a gene. The CDR3 has 15 residues. Germline V gene sequence: CDR1 LNHNV, CDR2 YYDKDF (reference sequence). CDR3 DNA: TGTGCCACCAGCAGAGCGAGCGGGAGCCGGTACGAGCAGTACTTC. This codes for CATSRASGSRYEQYF.